This T cell receptor beta chain was retrieved from a study of T cell repertoires and HLA-DP antigens. About the research overall: Two male donors and one female donor spanned ages 18-to-29 through 60-to-69.

Of note for this clone: The antigen is undetermined.

With V trimmed by 2 bases and J by 4 bases, 6 bases remained unmatched. Germline CDR1 MDHEN, CDR2 SYDVKM. The CDR3 has 15 residues. The protocol was immunoSEQ multiplex PCR, while the TCRdb copy is restricted to in-frame clones and leaves out a portion. The data hold about 110,000 clones, with 90% to 95% observed a single time. This TCR came from a woman younger than 30 in good health and CMV-seronegative. The sequencing sample was made of CD4+ T cells from PBMCs. J is TRBJ1-2 and V is TRBV28, with 8 bases that match TRBD1. CDR3 nucleotide sequence: TGTGCCAGCAGTTTAGAGCGACAGGGGACCTATGGCTACACCTTC. It specifies CASSLERQGTYGYTF.